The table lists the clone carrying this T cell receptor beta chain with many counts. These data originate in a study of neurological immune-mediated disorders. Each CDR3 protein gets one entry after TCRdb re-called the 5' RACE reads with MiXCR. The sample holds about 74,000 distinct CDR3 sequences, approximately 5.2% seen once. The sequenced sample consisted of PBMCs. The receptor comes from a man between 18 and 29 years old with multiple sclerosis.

The CDR3 nucleotides read TGCGCCAGCAACAGGGGGCGCGGGGAAAAACTGTTTTTT. Its translation is CASNRGRGEKLFF. The chain links TRBV5-1 to TRBJ1-4; TRBD1 agrees at 9 bases. In germline, CDR1 is SGHRS, CDR2 YFSETQ. Trimming cost V 6 bases and J 8 bases; bases outside gene matches: 5. This CDR3 has 13 amino acids.